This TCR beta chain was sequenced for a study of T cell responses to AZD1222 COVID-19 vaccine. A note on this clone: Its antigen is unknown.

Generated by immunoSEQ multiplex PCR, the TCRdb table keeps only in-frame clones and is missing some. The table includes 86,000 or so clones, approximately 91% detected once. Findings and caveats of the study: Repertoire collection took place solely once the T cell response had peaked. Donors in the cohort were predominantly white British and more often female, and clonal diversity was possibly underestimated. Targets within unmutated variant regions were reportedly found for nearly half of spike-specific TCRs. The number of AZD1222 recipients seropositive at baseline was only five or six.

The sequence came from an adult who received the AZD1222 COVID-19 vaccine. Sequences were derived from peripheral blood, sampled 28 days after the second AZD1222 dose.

DNA of the CDR3: TGTGCCAGCAGCCCCCGACAGGACCCTGAAGCTTTCTTT. As protein: CASSPRQDPEAFF. The chain couples TRBV9 to TRBJ1-1; maybe TRBD1 (6 bases). This CDR3 is built from 13 residues. V shed 4 bases and J shed 6 bases, with 13 bases lying between them. CDR1 and CDR2 (germline): SGDLS, YYNGEE. Together with reference TRBV9 and TRBJ1-1, the CDR3 gives the full variable domain: DSGVTQTPKHLITATGQRVTLRCSPRSGDLSVYWYQQSLDQGLQFLIQYYNGEERAKGNILERFSAQQFPDLHSELNLSSLELGDSALYFCASSPRQDPEAFFGQGTRLTVV.